This TCR beta chain stems from a study of early T cells in non-severe SARS-CoV-2 infection (TCRdb year 2021). Concerning the study at large: TCR sequencing used bulk RNA from unsorted whole blood, so alpha and beta chains could not be paired.

Results the study describes overall, beyond this receptor: Matching against VDJdb was skewed toward anti-spike CD8 responses, likely underestimated virus-specific expansions, and missed private and CD4 specificities.

This clonotype showed up many times. Which antigen it targets is not known. Base qualities are not provided; no much larger clone lies one nucleotide away. A case-control design nested within a healthcare worker cohort in London, UK, was used, with weekly nasopharyngeal swab PCR tests and blood sampling performed. Healthcare workers were recruited between 23 and 31 March 2020, during the week of the UK lockdown, and were followed weekly for up to about 15 weeks. Sequences SEHNR (CDR1) and FQNEAQ (CDR2) are obtained from the germline V gene (reference sequence). V was cut back by 5 bases and J by 10 bases, leaving a gap of 12 bases between them. From its cysteine to its phenylalanine, the CDR3 spans 12 amino acids. The retained sequence is limited to the CDR3, 36 bases, with the frame set at the first base. Library creation used 5' RACE. TCRdb lists the instrument as NextSeq 500. Unique molecular identifiers were attached to individual cDNA molecules in the TCR library protocol so that sequencing error and PCR bias could be corrected. TCR alpha and beta chains were both sequenced, and the abundances of alpha and beta sequences in each sample were closely correlated with each other. Per the authors' processing: V gene, J gene and CDR3 annotation of TCR sequences was performed with Decombinator V4. TCRs were defined as expanded if a significant change between any two time points was detected under a Poisson model with p below 0.0001. TCR abundances were normalised to the total number of TCRs sequenced per sample and expressed as counts per million. TRAV1-2 paired with TRAJ12, TRAJ20 or TRAJ33 defined MAIT TCRs, while TRAV10 paired with TRAJ18 defined iNKT TCRs. VDJdb, accessed on 1 November 2021, was searched for TCRs annotated for CMV, EBV and SARS-CoV-2, and TCRs annotated for more than one antigen were excluded. TCRdb reworked the public reads: Q25 trimming with fastp, MiXCR clone assembly, productive beta chains retained. Rows with a matching CDR3 protein are joined into one entry that keeps the most common DNA and genes. Here the V and J calls rest on TCRdb's processing, not on the authors' analysis. In this sample the table shows about 39,000 distinct CDR3 sequences, over 6% of which occur a single time. The biggest ten clones account for approximately 4.5% of the sample.

Sequenced material: whole blood. The clonotype originates from an adult who was a healthcare worker with PCR-confirmed SARS-CoV-2 infection or an uninfected control (not recorded which). The rearrangement joined TRBV7-9 to TRBJ2-1, with an unclear D gene assignment. The DNA sequence follows: TGTGCCAGCAGCCCAGTCTTGTGGGAGCAGTTCTTC. Its coded protein is CASSPVLWEQFF.